Below, 6 T cell receptor beta chains from the same sample are listed, as sequenced in a study of T cell responses to AZD1222 COVID-19 vaccine. Only in-frame clones appear in the TCRdb table, and some are missing; sequencing was by immunoSEQ multiplex PCR. The table shows fewer than 150,000 clones, with just under 95% occurring only once. The sample here was peripheral blood, taken 28 days after the second AZD1222 dose. The source of these receptors is an adult who received the AZD1222 COVID-19 vaccine.

J is TRBJ2-1 and V is TRBV5-1; D might be TRBD2 (5 bases). V was clipped by 3 bases and J by 0 bases, with 16 bases between them. CDR3 length: 17 amino acids. CDR1 SGHRS and CDR2 YFSETQ come from the germline V gene. CDR3 residues: CASSSMKTGSSYNEQFF. DNA for the CDR3: TGCGCCAGCAGCTCCATGAAGACGGGGAGCTCCTACAATGAGCAGTTCTTC. Full variable domain (remainder filled in from reference TRBV5-1 and TRBJ2-1): KAGVTQTPRYLIKTRGQQVTLSCSPISGHRSVSWYQQTPGQGLQFLFEYFSETQRNKGNFPGRFSGRQFSNSRSEMNVSTLELGDSALYLCASSSMKTGSSYNEQFFGPGTRLTVL.

CDR3 region: CASSEAGIAGALPYEQYF. The DNA of the CDR3 is TGTGCCAGCAGTGAAGCGGGAATAGCGGGGGCGTTACCCTACGAGCAGTACTTC. The chain combines TRBV6-1 with TRBJ2-7; 9 positions agree with TRBD2. The junction had 11 bases not matched to a gene; V was cut back by 0 bases and J by 2 bases. CDR3 length: 18 amino acids. The germline V gene has CDR1 MNHNS and CDR2 SASEGT.

The sample holds a few counts of this clone. The V gene is TRBV6-1, the J gene TRBJ1-1; the D gene is possibly TRBD1 (6 bases). The germline CDR1 and CDR2 sequences are MNHNS and SASEGT. The CDR3 spans 13 residues. Trimming left V 1 base short and J 12 bases short, with 15 bases between. The DNA of the CDR3 is TGTGCCAGCAGTGAAGATTGGGACACATTTTCTTTCTTT. It codes for CASSEDWDTFSFF.

This clone was detected only once. This chain connects TRBV25-1 to TRBJ2-1, with 8 nucleotides matching TRBD2. V shed 3 bases and J 3 bases; nucleotides not matched to a gene: 7. The CDR3 covers 16 residues. Germline lookup yields CDR1 MGHDK and CDR2 SYGVNS. The CDR3 bases are TGTGCCAGCAGTGAGGTTGCGGGGGGATTCTACAATGAGCAGTTCTTC. Encoded protein: CASSEVAGGFYNEQFF.

The chain employs TRBV19 and TRBJ2-2; a possible D gene is TRBD2 (6 bases). V lost 4 bases, J lost 4 bases, and 10 bases lay in between. The CDR3 is 14 residues long. CDR1 LNHDA and CDR2 SQIVND come from the germline V gene (reference sequence). CDR3 bases: TGTGCCAGTAGTAGGGACGGGAGCACCGGGGAGCTGTTTTTT. Protein product: CASSRDGSTGELFF.

J is TRBJ1-5 and V is TRBV19; the D is unclear. V was pared by 3 bases and J by 2 bases, with 14 bases between. This CDR3 has 16 amino acids. Germline CDR1 is LNHDA and CDR2 is SQIVND (reference sequence). The chain's CDR3 is CASSIEGIWGNQPQHF. The CDR3 nucleotides read TGTGCCAGTAGTATCGAAGGGATTTGGGGCAATCAGCCCCAGCATTTT.